These 27 T cell receptor beta chains were all obtained from the same sample, sequenced in a study of PD-L1 blockade in urothelial cancer. Clones were sequenced by immunoSEQ multiplex PCR, and TCRdb holds only the in-frame ones, with some missing. The sample yields over 65,000 clones, around 80% seen once. The material sequenced was PBMCs, taken around atezolizumab (anti-PD-L1) treatment. The source is a man between 65 and 85 years old with urothelial cancer.

The chain recombines TRBV5-4 with TRBJ2-5; TRBD2 matches 8 bases. The J call is in doubt because the DNA end fits TRBJ2-7 better. Germline V gene data show CDR1 as SGHNT and CDR2 as YYREEE (reference sequence). CDR3 length: 16 amino acids. The CDR3 is CASSLGSASGYYEQYF. The CDR3 bases are TGTGCCAGCAGCTTGGGGTCGGCTAGCGGGTACTACGAGCAGTACTTC.

V gene TRBV6-7 combines with J gene TRBJ1-1; 8 bases fit TRBD1. TRBV6-7 qualifies as an ORF whose function is uncertain. The CDR3 has 16 amino acids. V lost 2 bases and J lost 0; bases outside the gene matches: 5. The CDR3 nucleotides are TGTGCCAGCAGTTACCCTGGACAGGGTTTGAACACTGAAGCTTTCTTT. This encodes CASSYPGQGLNTEAFF.

This clone was observed a single time. This chain links TRBV5-4 with TRBJ2-1, with 12 bases aligning to TRBD2. With V trimmed by 4 bases and J by 9 bases, 8 bases remained unmatched. This CDR3 spans 15 amino acids. The germline V gene has CDR1 SGHNT and CDR2 YYREEE (reference sequence). CDR3 DNA sequence: TGTGCCAGCAGCCCCGGGACTAGCGGGCTGGGTGAGCAGTTCTTC. Its translation: CASSPGTSGLGEQFF.

The chain carries TRBV7-9 and TRBJ2-2, with D unclear. CDR1 SEHNR and CDR2 FQNEAQ come from the germline V gene (reference sequence). Deletions cut 4 bases from V and 2 bases from J, with 8 bases between. The CDR3 has 14 residues. CDR3 coding DNA: TGTGCCAGCAGCTCTCCCTATAACACCGGGGAGCTGTTTTTT. This codes for CASSSPYNTGELFF.

The gene calls are TRBV2 and TRBJ2-2; 11 bases are a match to TRBD1. Looked up from germline, CDR1 is SNHLY and CDR2 is FYNNEI. The CDR3 runs 18 residues. Trimming removed 6 bases from V and 0 bases from J; junction bases left unmatched: 9. Written as DNA, the CDR3 is TGTGCCAGCAGAGTCCGGACAGGGGGCTTCGCGAACACCGGGGAGCTGTTTTTT. It specifies CASRVRTGGFANTGELFF.

The V and J genes are TRBV6-6 and TRBJ1-1; TRBD1 agrees at 7 bases. This CDR3 region has 11 residues. Losses at the gene ends were 6 bases for V and 8 bases for J; bases not matched to a gene: 3. CDR1 is MNHNY and CDR2 is SVGAGI in the germline V gene (reference sequence). CDR3 residues: CASRRTGEAFF. The CDR3 DNA reads TGTGCCAGCAGGCGGACAGGAGAAGCTTTCTTT.

The chain has TRBV5-4 and TRBJ1-2; 9 nucleotides align to TRBD1. With 4 bases clipped from V and 6 bases from J, the junction kept 7 bases outside the gene matches. The CDR3 has 14 residues. In germline, CDR1 is SGHNT, CDR2 YYREEE (reference sequence). CDR3 sequence: CASSGNRGHNGYTF. CDR3 nucleotide sequence: TGTGCCAGCAGCGGAAACAGGGGGCACAATGGCTACACCTTC.

This clone was seen a few times. This chain links TRBV7-9 with TRBJ2-7; 7 positions match TRBD1. In germline, CDR1 is SEHNR, CDR2 FQNEAQ (reference sequence). Losses at the gene ends were 5 bases for V and 4 bases for J; bases not matched to a gene: 8. The CDR3 sequence is 14 residues long. CDR3: CASSLQGQAYEQYF. The CDR3 nucleotides read TGTGCCAGCAGCCTCCAAGGACAGGCATACGAGCAGTACTTC.

V and J are TRBV4-1 and TRBJ2-3, with D unresolved. V lost 8 bases, J lost 6 bases, and 15 bases lay in between. Per the germline V gene, CDR1 is MGHRA and CDR2 is YSYEKL. There are 13 residues in the CDR3. The CDR3 spells CASASYQTDTQYF. The DNA for the CDR3 is TGCGCCAGCGCGTCTTATCAAACCGATACGCAGTATTTT.

The chain has TRBV29-1 and TRBJ1-4; D unresolved. The germline V gene encodes CDR1 SQVTM and CDR2 ANQGSEA. The V gene lost 8 bases and the J gene lost 10 bases, with 20 bases spanning the gap. The CDR3 length is 13 residues. This CDR3 reads CSISGSTAGKLFF. The CDR3 coding sequence is TGCAGCATCTCCGGGTCCACCGCGGGAAAACTGTTTTTT.

This clone was counted once. The CDR3 protein is CASSSPDRPYEQYF. CDR3 DNA: TGTGCCAGTAGTTCCCCGGACAGGCCCTACGAGCAGTACTTC. V usage is TRBV19 and J usage is TRBJ2-7, with 7 bases identical to TRBD1. This CDR3 has 14 residues. With V trimmed by 5 bases and J by 2 bases, 6 bases remained unmatched. CDR1 is LNHDA and CDR2 is SQIVND in the germline V gene (reference sequence).

The CDR3 loop reads CASSRGQGREQYF. In nucleotides, the CDR3 is TGTGCCAGCAGCCGGGGACAGGGACGCGAGCAGTACTTC. The chain carries TRBV11-2 and TRBJ2-7; 9 bases are shared with TRBD1. CDR1 is SGHAT, CDR2 FQNNGV, per germline. Trimming at V came to 5 bases and at J to 6 bases, leaving 5 bases not matched to a gene. This CDR3 contains 13 residues.

The chain joins TRBV19 to TRBJ2-1; D not resolved. Germline CDR1 LNHDA, CDR2 SQIVND (reference sequence). Trimming shortened V by 5 bases and J by 5 bases, and 10 bases separated the two germline ends. The CDR3 spans 13 residues. The CDR3 sequence is CASSFLTNNEQFF. In DNA, the CDR3 is TGTGCCAGTAGTTTCCTCACAAACAATGAGCAGTTCTTC.

This chain uses TRBV18 with TRBJ2-7; TRBD2 is a possible D gene (6 bases). Germline CDR1 KGHSH, CDR2 LQKENI. The V end was cut by 2 bases, the J end by 6 bases, with 11 bases between. The CDR3 is 13 residues long. CDR3 bases: TGTGCCAGCTCACCAGCGGGGACGGGCGAGCAGTACTTC. Translated: CASSPAGTGEQYF.

V gene TRBV6-5 combines with J gene TRBJ2-7; TRBD2 agrees at 14 bases. Germline values: CDR1 MNHEY, CDR2 SVGAGI. The V gene end was trimmed by 8 bases and the J gene end by 0 bases; junction bases not matched to a gene: 3. The CDR3 contains 15 residues. For the CDR3, the DNA is TGTGCCAGCGGACTAGCGGGAGGTAACTCCTACGAGCAGTACTTC. It translates to CASGLAGGNSYEQYF.

Of note for this clone: The sample carries other DNA sequences with the same CDR3. The genes are TRBV5-1 and TRBJ1-2; 7 nucleotides align to TRBD1. The trim removed 4 bases at V and 4 bases at J, leaving 7 bases unmatched. The CDR3 contains 14 residues. Germline V CDR1 and CDR2: SGHRS, YFSETQ. The CDR3 DNA sequence: TGCGCCAGCAGCCCCGGGACAGCTTCCTATGGCTACACCTTC. Translation gives CASSPGTASYGYTF.

The V and J genes are TRBV6-4 and TRBJ2-5, with TRBD1 matching 10 bases. The CDR3 contains 16 residues. Losses at the gene ends were 0 bases for V and 6 bases for J; bases not matched to a gene: 7. The germline gives CDR1 MRHNA, CDR2 SNTAGT. The CDR3 is CASSDSGDRGWQTQYF. The CDR3 DNA reads as TGTGCCAGCAGTGACTCTGGGGACAGGGGATGGCAGACCCAGTACTTC.

CDR3 in amino acids: CAISREGRDEQYF. DNA of the CDR3: TGTGCCATCAGTCGGGAGGGCCGCGACGAGCAGTACTTC. The chain carries TRBV10-3 and TRBJ2-7; 8 bases are shared with TRBD2. This CDR3 is 13 amino acids long. Germline V CDR1 and CDR2: ENHRY, SYGVKD. The V segment lost 5 bases and the J segment 5 bases; nucleotides outside the gene matches: 5.

This chain connects TRBV29-1 to TRBJ2-7; TRBD1 matches at 7 bases. Germline CDR1 and CDR2: SQVTM and ANQGSEA. The CDR3 runs 14 residues. The J segment lost 2 bases and the V segment lost 1 base, leaving 5 bases of the junction unmatched. The CDR3 nucleotides read TGCAGCGTTGAAGTCACCCAGGGGGCCTACGAGCAGTACTTC. The encoded protein is CSVEVTQGAYEQYF.

This clone was seen only a few times. The CDR3 DNA sequence: TGTGCCAGCAGCCTAAAATGGGGGGACCTTCAAGAGACCCAGTACTTC. Encoded protein: CASSLKWGDLQETQYF. The V gene is TRBV13, the J gene TRBJ2-5; tentatively, D is TRBD2 (6 bases). Germline V gives CDR1 PRHDT, CDR2 FYEKMQ (reference sequence). The V and J ends lost 5 bases and 2 bases respectively, with 18 bases between them. The CDR3 consists of 16 residues.

The rearrangement uses TRBV5-1 and TRBJ2-1; D gene uncertain. V dropped 0 bases and J dropped 10 bases, with 8 bases sitting between them. The CDR3 length is 12 residues. The germline gives CDR1 SGHRS, CDR2 YFSETQ. CDR3 sequence (DNA): TGCGCCAGCAGCTTGGACTCGAACGAGCAGTTCTTC. It codes for CASSLDSNEQFF.

The chain has TRBV4-2 and TRBJ2-7; 11 positions agree with TRBD2. The CDR3 sequence is 16 residues long. V lost 4 bases, J lost 2 bases, and 7 bases stayed unmatched. Germline V gives CDR1 LGHNA, CDR2 YNFKEQ. The CDR3 here is CASSPTLAGGAYEQYF. The CDR3 coding sequence is TGTGCCAGCAGCCCTACCCTAGCGGGAGGCGCCTACGAGCAGTACTTC.

The genes are TRBV11-2 and TRBJ2-1, with D tentatively TRBD2 (7 bases). This CDR3 spans 14 amino acids. CDR1 and CDR2 from the germline V gene are SGHAT and FQNNGV. Trimming pared 5 bases from V and 9 bases from J, leaving 17 bases between. The CDR3 here is CASSPLGGGGEQFF. CDR3 DNA sequence: TGTGCCAGCAGCCCACTCGGGGGAGGGGGTGAGCAGTTCTTC.

The rearrangement links TRBV7-2 to TRBJ1-5; 9 bases line up with TRBD1. This CDR3 is built from 14 residues. The germline gives CDR1 SGHTA, CDR2 FQGNSA. The trim removed 4 bases at V and 4 bases at J, leaving 2 bases unmatched. The DNA for the CDR3 is TGTGCCAGCAGCTCCGGACAGGGGAATCAGCCCCAGCATTTT. As protein: CASSSGQGNQPQHF.

The chain employs TRBV5-6 and TRBJ2-7; possibly TRBD1 for D (6 bases). The germline CDR1 and CDR2 sequences are SGHDT and YYEEEE. The CDR3 contains 18 residues. V shed 3 bases and J shed 2 bases, with 24 bases lying between them. DNA for the CDR3: TGTGCCAGCAGCTCCGAAAGTAAACACGACAGGACCCCCTACGAGCAGTACTTC. Its protein product is CASSSESKHDRTPYEQYF.

The chain has TRBV19 and TRBJ1-5; D unclear. Trimming removed 4 bases from V and 0 bases from J, with 13 bases in between. CDR1 LNHDA and CDR2 SQIVND come from the germline V gene (reference sequence). This CDR3 spans 16 amino acids. The CDR3 DNA sequence: TGTGCCAGTAGTAACCTGGGCCAAGTTAGCAATCAGCCCCAGCATTTT. It yields the protein CASSNLGQVSNQPQHF.

The rearrangement joins TRBV5-6 to TRBJ2-3; 10 bases match TRBD2. Germline V gives CDR1 SGHDT, CDR2 YYEEEE. This CDR3 contains 14 residues. Losses at the gene ends were 0 bases for V and 6 bases for J; bases not matched to a gene: 1. The CDR3: CASSLGTSGDTQYF. In DNA, the CDR3 is TGTGCCAGCAGCTTGGGGACTAGCGGTGATACGCAGTATTTT.